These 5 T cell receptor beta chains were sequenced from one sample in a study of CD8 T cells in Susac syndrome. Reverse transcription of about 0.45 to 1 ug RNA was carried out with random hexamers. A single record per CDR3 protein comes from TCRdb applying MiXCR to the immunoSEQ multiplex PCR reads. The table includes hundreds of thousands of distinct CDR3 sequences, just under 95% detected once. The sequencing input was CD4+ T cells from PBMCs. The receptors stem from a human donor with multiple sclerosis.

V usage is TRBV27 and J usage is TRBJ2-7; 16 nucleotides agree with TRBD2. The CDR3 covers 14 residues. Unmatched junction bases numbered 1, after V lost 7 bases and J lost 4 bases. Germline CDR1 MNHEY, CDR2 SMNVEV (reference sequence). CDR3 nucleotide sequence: TGTGCCAGCATGGGACTAGCGGGGGGGTACGAGCAGTACTTC. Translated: CASMGLAGGYEQYF.

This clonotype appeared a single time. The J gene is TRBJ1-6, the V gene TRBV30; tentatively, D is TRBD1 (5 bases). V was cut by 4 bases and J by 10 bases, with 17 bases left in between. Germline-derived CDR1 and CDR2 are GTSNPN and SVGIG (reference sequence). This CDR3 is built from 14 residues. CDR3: CAWTLAGLESPLHF. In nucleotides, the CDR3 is TGTGCCTGGACCCTAGCAGGGTTGGAATCACCCCTCCACTTT.

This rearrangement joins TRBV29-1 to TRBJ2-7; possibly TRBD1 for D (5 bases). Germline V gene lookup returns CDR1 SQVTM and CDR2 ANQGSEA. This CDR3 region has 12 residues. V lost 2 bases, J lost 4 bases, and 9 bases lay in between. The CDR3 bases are TGCAGCGTTGAAACACAGGCGTACGAGCAGTACTTC. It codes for CSVETQAYEQYF.

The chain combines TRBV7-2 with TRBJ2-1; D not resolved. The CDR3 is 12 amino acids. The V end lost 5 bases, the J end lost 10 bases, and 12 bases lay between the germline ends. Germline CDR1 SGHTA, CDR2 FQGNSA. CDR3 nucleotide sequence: TGTGCCAGCAGCCCCTGGGGTGGGGAGCAGTTCTTC. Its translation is CASSPWGGEQFF. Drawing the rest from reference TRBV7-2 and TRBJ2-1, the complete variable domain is GAGVSQSPSNKVTEKGKDVELRCDPISGHTALYWYRQSLGQGLEFLIYFQGNSAPDKSGLPSDRFSAERTGGSVSTLTIQRTQQEDSAVYLCASSPWGGEQFFGPGTRLTVL.

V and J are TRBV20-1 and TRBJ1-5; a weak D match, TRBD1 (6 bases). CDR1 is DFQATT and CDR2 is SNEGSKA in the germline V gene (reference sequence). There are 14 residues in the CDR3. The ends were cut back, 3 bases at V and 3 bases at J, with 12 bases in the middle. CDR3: CSARPGQYNQPQHF. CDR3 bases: TGCAGTGCTAGGCCCGGACAGTACAATCAGCCCCAGCATTTT.